The clone carrying this TCR beta chain was detected only a few times. The sample comes from a study of T cells after yellow fever vaccination. CDR3 length: 17 residues. Germline values: CDR1 SGDLS, CDR2 YYNGEE. The ends lost 1 base at V and 5 bases at J; junction bases unmatched: 14. One entry per CDR3 protein results from TCRdb running MiXCR on the 5' RACE reads. The sample lists 610,000 or so distinct CDR3 sequences; 9% to 15% were seen once. This chain connects TRBV9 to TRBJ2-5, with 7 bases fitting TRBD2. Sequencing was performed on PBMCs, taken on the day of the yellow fever booster vaccination. The sequence came from a young man who received the YFV17D yellow fever vaccine. CDR3 protein: CASSVTDGGGSYETQYF. CDR3 DNA: TGTGCCAGCAGCGTAACGGATGGAGGCGGGAGTTATGAGACCCAGTACTTC.